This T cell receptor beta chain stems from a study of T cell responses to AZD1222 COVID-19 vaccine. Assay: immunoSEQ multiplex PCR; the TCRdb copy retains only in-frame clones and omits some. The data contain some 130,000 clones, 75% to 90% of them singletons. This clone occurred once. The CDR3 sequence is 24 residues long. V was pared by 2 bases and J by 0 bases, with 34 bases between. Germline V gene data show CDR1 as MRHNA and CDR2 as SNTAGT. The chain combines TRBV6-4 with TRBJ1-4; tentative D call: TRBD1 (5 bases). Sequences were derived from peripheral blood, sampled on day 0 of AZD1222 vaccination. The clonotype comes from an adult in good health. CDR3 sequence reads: CASSDHKTGTPSPPLVATNEKLFF. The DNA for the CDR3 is TGTGCCAGCAGTGACCACAAGACCGGGACCCCTAGTCCTCCCTTAGTTGCAACTAATGAAAAACTGTTTTTT.